This T cell receptor (beta chain) was found in a study of T cell clones after liver transplantation. Study context: Post-transplant blood was tracked for graft-donor-reactive T cell clones identified in a pre-transplant mixed lymphocyte reaction. Until 12-24 months post-transplant, subjects got standard immunosuppression and no induction.

Study outcomes and limitations: Low donor cell numbers restricted donor-reactive repertoire measurement in a couple of subjects.

Deletions cut 0 bases from V and 0 bases from J, with 14 bases between. The germline V gene encodes CDR1 KGHSH and CDR2 LQKENI. The CDR3 is 17 amino acids. Libraries were prepared by immunoSEQ multiplex PCR; TCRdb keeps only in-frame clonotypes and omits some of them. The sample has approximately 75,000 clones, 75% to 90% seen once. On this clone: The antigen is not known.

The sequences come from CD4+ T cells from blood, collected 12 months after liver transplant. The V call is TRBV18, the J call TRBJ1-2; D is possibly TRBD1 (5 bases). This receptor was identified in a human patient who received a liver transplant. The graft donor may have given rise to some T cells. CDR3 sequence: CASSPPSGPRANYGYTF. The DNA of the CDR3 is TGTGCCAGCTCACCACCCTCGGGACCGAGAGCTAACTATGGCTACACCTTC.